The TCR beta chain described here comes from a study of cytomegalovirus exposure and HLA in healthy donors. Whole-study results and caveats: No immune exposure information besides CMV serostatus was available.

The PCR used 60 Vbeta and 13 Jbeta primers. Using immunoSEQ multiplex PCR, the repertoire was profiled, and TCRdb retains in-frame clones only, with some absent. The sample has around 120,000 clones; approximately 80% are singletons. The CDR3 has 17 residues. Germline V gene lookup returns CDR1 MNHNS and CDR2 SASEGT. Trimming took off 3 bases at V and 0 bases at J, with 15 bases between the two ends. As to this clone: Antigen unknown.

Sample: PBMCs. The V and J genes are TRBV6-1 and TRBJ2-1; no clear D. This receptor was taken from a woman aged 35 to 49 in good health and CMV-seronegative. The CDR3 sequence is CASSDRTRTYSYNEQFF. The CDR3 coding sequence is TGTGCCAGCAGTGACAGAACCAGAACATACTCCTACAATGAGCAGTTCTTC.